This T cell receptor (beta chain) was documented in a study of blood T cells in healthy people across ages. With a J-beta primer mix and a sample-barcoded 5' primer, a second PCR ran about 7 to 12 cycles. From the 5' RACE reads, TCRdb called clonotypes with MiXCR, one entry per CDR3 protein. The table lists about 780,000 distinct CDR3 sequences, more than 25% of them singletons. The authors extracted at least 5 micrograms of total RNA per sample. This clonotype came up a few times. This CDR3 has 12 residues. V gave up 4 bases and J gave up 8 bases, with 6 bases separating them. Germline assignment: CDR1 MNHEY and CDR2 SMNVEV (reference sequence). These data also formed part of another study, on T cells of mothers and their children.

This clonotype was obtained from a boy younger than 18 in good health. The gene calls are TRBV27 and TRBJ1-6, with D hard to call. Sequencing was carried out using blood. The CDR3 DNA reads as TGTGCCAGCAGTTCCTCAGATTCACCCCTCCACTTT. Encoded protein: CASSSSDSPLHF.